This TCR beta chain was found in a study of esophageal squamous cell carcinoma under preoperative chemotherapy. Time point indicated: after preoperative PTX-NDP chemotherapy. TCRdb itself ran the PCR reads through MiXCR, one entry per CDR3 protein. The sample lists 15,000 to 20,000 distinct CDR3 sequences; just over 45% were seen once. Germline lookup yields CDR1 MNHNS and CDR2 SASEGT. The CDR3 is 17 residues long. V lost 6 bases and J lost 2; bases outside the gene matches: 13. The chain links TRBV6-1 to TRBJ2-5; 9 bases match TRBD1. The sequence was collected from a human donor with esophageal squamous cell carcinoma. The donor label of this sample is uncertain. The sample was gathered from a patient given preoperative chemotherapy. The CDR3 protein is CASSKLPGTGRQETQYF. CDR3 DNA sequence: TGTGCCAGCAGCAAACTTCCCGGGACAGGGAGACAAGAGACCCAGTACTTC.